Described below is a single T cell receptor beta chain sequence and its context. Its antigen specificity is not known. Base qualities are not provided; no much larger clone lies one nucleotide away. Libraries were prepared through the immunoSEQ multiplex PCR assay. In most patients, genomic DNA was isolated using the Qiagen DNeasy Blood and Tissue Kit and sent frozen to Adaptive Biotechnologies for TCR sequencing. For most patients, genomic DNA was subjected to high-throughput TCR-beta CDR3 sequencing by Adaptive Biotechnologies. Per the source publication's procedure: TCR sequencing data were retrieved from Adaptive's ImmunoSEQ software for 18 patients, whereas three other patients were processed with MiXCR and VDJtools. To correct CD4 versus CD8 sorting errors, any sequence found in both subsets at a frequency ratio below 5:1 was removed. CDR3 nucleotide sequences shared between donor and recipient were removed because their origin could not be assigned. At least 2-fold expansion over unstimulated cells and a minimum CFSE-low frequency of 0.002% (template counts) or 0.001% (read counts) were required for clones to be classified as alloreactive. Clones were considered mappable if detected in sequenced pre-transplant spleen, lymph node, or MLR CFSE-low populations of the donor or recipient. Cumulative frequency of alloreactive clones was calculated as a percentage of all sequences weighted by copy number. Here the immuneACCESS table is served through TCRdb, limited to in-frame sequences with V and J called. Missing clones are a known gap in these copies; in checked studies unresolved V genes cover under half, and the rest lacks a known reason. V, J and clone size are those of that table, while D and trimming were read from the DNA. Across this sample there are over 100,000 clones, with 95% seen only once. The top ten clones comprise more than 3% of the sample.

These data are taken from a study of graft-versus-host responses after intestinal transplantation (dated by TCRdb to about 2021). Study-wide context: The transplants that recipients got were multivisceral, liver-intestinal, or isolated intestinal. All recipients received anti-thymocyte globulin induction followed by maintenance tacrolimus and steroids for about three years. After intestinal transplantation, graft-versus-host and host-versus-graft alloreactive T cell clones were followed in the graft, circulation and bone marrow using bulk TCR-beta CDR3 sequencing. To identify alloreactive clones, pre-transplant mixed lymphocyte reaction products were sequenced and then compared with unstimulated pre-transplant donor and recipient T cells. A cohort of around 25 intestinal transplant recipients, including one retransplant, was enrolled, and a few patients lacking pretransplant specimens were excluded. A peak of at least 4% donor T cells among recipient peripheral blood mononuclear cells was the definition used for donor T cell macrochimerism. Samples from a few later patients were sequenced in-house on an Illumina MiSeq with MiXCR processing rather than by the commercial service.

The time point label for this specimen denotes: cells obtained before transplantation from donor or recipient. CD3+CD4+ and CD3+CD8+ populations were FACS-sorted from unstimulated pre-transplant donor and recipient cells taken from spleen or lymph nodes. The paper as a whole reports these results and caveats: GvH clones were found in recipient bone marrow, and some of the GvH clones appeared earlier in ileal mucosa or blood, which is consistent with an intestinal mucosal origin. Patients with donor T cell macrochimerism had high GvH to HvG T cell clonal ratios in their allografts. Early after transplant, declines in HvG clones were associated with peak levels of circulating GvH clones. Conclusions were limited by the relatively low number and heterogeneity of intestinal transplant patients.

CDR1 and CDR2 are read off the germline V gene as SQVTM and ANQGSEA. The CDR3 covers 12 residues, taking in both the cysteine and the phenylalanine. The retained sequence is limited to the CDR3, 36 bases, with the frame set at the first base. V gives up 7 bases and J gives up 4 bases, and the segment between their germline ends measures 11 bases. The sequence is built from TRBV29-1 and TRBJ2-1; the D gene remains uncertain. This clonotype originated in a human donor who received an intestinal transplant. Sequencing used unstimulated CD8+ T cells sorted from spleen or lymph node cells, obtained before intestinal transplant. The CDR3 amino acid sequence is: CSAPSGYNEQFF. Read as DNA, the sequence is TGCAGCGCCCCGTCCGGATACAATGAGCAGTTCTTC.